These 22 T cell receptor beta chains came from one sample sequenced in a study of patients and donors after allogeneic stem cell transplantation. From the RT-PCR reads, TCRdb called clonotypes with MiXCR, one entry per CDR3 protein. The table includes about a million distinct CDR3 sequences, around 17% detected once. The sample consisted of blood, either unsorted or a sorted T cell fraction (not recorded which). These receptors all stem from a human donor who was either an allogeneic HSCT recipient or a stem cell or donor lymphocyte infusion donor (not recorded which). It is not recorded whose cells these are; they may come from a transplant donor.

This rearrangement joins TRBV3-1 to TRBJ1-2; D is perhaps TRBD1 (5 bases). Between the trimmed V and J ends, which lost 4 bases and 8 bases, there was a span of 20 bases. Germline CDR1 and CDR2: LGHDT and YNNKEL (reference sequence). The CDR3 is 15 amino acids. The DNA of the CDR3 is TGTGCCAGCAGCCCCCTGGGGGAACAGCTCTACGGCTACACCTTC. It encodes CASSPLGEQLYGYTF.

This clonotype occurred many times. The J gene is TRBJ1-1, the V gene TRBV12-3 or TRBV12-4; D unclear. The CDR3 is 13 residues long. V lost 0 bases and J lost 1, with 3 bases in between. The CDR3 loop is CASSLAQNTEAFF. CDR3 coding DNA: TGTGCCAGCAGTTTAGCCCAGAACACTGAAGCTTTCTTT.

In regard to this clonotype: A much larger clonotype is one base distant, so this may be a read error. This sequence joins TRBV6-2 or TRBV6-3 and TRBJ1-1; the D is unclear. The CDR3 has 12 amino acids. The germline V gene has CDR1 MNHEY and CDR2 SVGEGT. V was cut by 1 base and J by 3 bases, with 3 bases left in between. CDR3 nucleotides: TGTGCCAGCAGTTACTGGGACACTGAAGCTTTCTTT. This translates into CASSYWDTEAFF.

The chain uses TRBV12-3 or TRBV12-4 and TRBJ2-7; TRBD1 matches 9 bases. This CDR3 is 14 amino acids long. The V gene end was trimmed by 5 bases and the J gene end by 0 bases; junction bases not matched to a gene: 2. The DNA of the CDR3 is TGTGCCAGCAGTGACAGGGGGGCCTCCTACGAGCAGTACTTC. Residues: CASSDRGASYEQYF.

The chain recombines TRBV20-1 with TRBJ2-3; weak D call: TRBD2 (6 bases). Germline-derived CDR1 and CDR2 are DFQATT and SNEGSKA (reference sequence). Trimming took off 6 bases at V and 4 bases at J, with 17 bases between the two ends. The CDR3 has 14 amino acids. The CDR3 DNA sequence: TGCAGTGCAGACTCTGGCGGGGAGGCAGATACGCAGTATTTT. It specifies CSADSGGEADTQYF.

The chain recombines TRBV29-1 with TRBJ2-7; D gene unclear. Germline V gene lookup returns CDR1 SQVTM and CDR2 ANQGSEA. The CDR3 covers 12 residues. Trimming took 2 bases from V and 0 from J, leaving 5 bases between them. The CDR3 reads CSVELSSYEQYF. As DNA, the CDR3 is TGCAGCGTTGAATTGAGCTCCTACGAGCAGTACTTC.

This chain links TRBV20-1 with TRBJ2-7; TRBD2 matches 7 bases. The CDR3 runs to 14 residues. Germline V gene lookup returns CDR1 DFQATT and CDR2 SNEGSKA (reference sequence). The trim removed 7 bases at V and 2 bases at J, leaving 11 bases unmatched. In DNA, the CDR3 is TGCAGTGTTTTGACCCGACTAGCCCCCTACGAGCAGTACTTC. Translating it yields CSVLTRLAPYEQYF.

A few counts support this clonotype. This chain links TRBV7-2 with TRBJ1-3, with a possible D match to TRBD1 (5 bases). V was pared by 5 bases and J by 0 bases, with 11 bases between. The germline V gene encodes CDR1 SGHTA and CDR2 FQGNSA. The CDR3 has 15 residues. The CDR3 nucleotides read TGTGCCAGCAGCCCAACAGGTTCCTCTGGAAACACCATATATTTT. Its translation: CASSPTGSSGNTIYF.

V and J are TRBV4-3 and TRBJ2-3; D possibly uses TRBD1 or TRBD2 (5 bases each). The CDR3 is made up of 15 amino acids. Germline values: CDR1 LGHNA, CDR2 YSLEER. The ends were cut back, 0 bases at V and 12 bases at J, with 19 bases in the middle. CDR3 residues: CASSQDTPPGPFQYF. The CDR3 DNA reads as TGCGCCAGCAGCCAAGATACCCCCCCGGGACCCTTCCAGTATTTT.

The chain recombines TRBV12-3 or TRBV12-4 with TRBJ2-7, with TRBD2 matching over 12 bases. Trimming at V came to 6 bases and at J to 2 bases, leaving 8 bases not matched to a gene. The CDR3 has 16 amino acids. In DNA form, the CDR3 reads TGTGCCAGCAGCCCGGCTAGCGGGAGGGTTCCCTACGAGCAGTACTTC. It specifies CASSPASGRVPYEQYF.

The chain is built from TRBV9 and TRBJ2-7; D is perhaps TRBD1 or TRBD2 (5 bases each). The germline V and J ends were trimmed by 0 bases and 3 bases, with 10 bases remaining between them. Germline CDR1 is SGDLS and CDR2 is YYNGEE. This CDR3 has 14 residues. CDR3: CASSVGDEFYEQYF. Written as DNA, the CDR3 is TGTGCCAGCAGCGTAGGGGACGAGTTCTACGAGCAGTACTTC.

As concerns this clonotype: With a much larger clone just one base away, this may be a read error. Given the absence of the conserved phenylalanine or tryptophan at the CDR3 end, a read error is likely. The V call is TRBV12-3 or TRBV12-4, the J call TRBJ1-2; D is unclear. The CDR3 sequence is 12 residues long. V dropped 3 bases and J dropped 8 bases, with 10 bases sitting between them. The CDR3 region is CASSFRSKGYTL. The CDR3 DNA sequence: TGTGCCAGCAGTTTCAGATCCAAGGGCTACACCCTC.

This chain uses TRBV12-3 or TRBV12-4 with TRBJ1-2, with 9 nucleotides matching TRBD1. The CDR3 has 12 residues. J was trimmed by 8 bases and V by 6 bases; bases with no gene match: 4. CDR3: CASSWTGVGYTF. The CDR3, as DNA: TGTGCCAGCAGCTGGACAGGGGTAGGCTACACCTTC.

This clonotype was counted a few times. This chain connects TRBV19 to TRBJ2-5, with D perhaps TRBD2 (6 bases). Looked up from germline, CDR1 is LNHDA and CDR2 is SQIVND (reference sequence). The CDR3 runs to 16 residues. V was clipped by 3 bases and J by 4 bases, with 18 bases between them. This CDR3 reads CASSIRRTTRSETQYF. CDR3 nucleotides: TGTGCCAGTAGTATTCGTCGGACTACCCGATCAGAGACCCAGTACTTC.

The rearrangement uses TRBV12-3 or TRBV12-4 and TRBJ2-7; D might be TRBD1 or TRBD2, each matching 5 bases. This CDR3 is 12 amino acids long. V lost 4 bases to trimming and J lost 9 bases, with 13 bases between them. The CDR3 here is CASSSKRDGQYF. CDR3 bases: TGTGCCAGCAGTTCTAAACGGGACGGGCAGTACTTC.

The V call is TRBV7-9, the J call TRBJ2-7, with TRBD2 identical over 7 bases. Germline V gene lookup returns CDR1 SEHNR and CDR2 FQNEAQ (reference sequence). The ends lost 4 bases at V and 6 bases at J; junction bases unmatched: 9. The length of the CDR3 is 14 residues. Here the CDR3 DNA reads TGTGCCAGCAGCTCCCGGGAGGCCGGGCCCGAGCAGTACTTC. This sequence encodes CASSSREAGPEQYF.

This chain's CDR3 is CASSLDPGGFAYEQYF. CDR3 nucleotides: TGTGCCAGCAGCTTAGATCCCGGGGGGTTTGCCTACGAGCAGTACTTC. The gene calls are TRBV11-2 and TRBJ2-7, with 7 bases that match TRBD2. Germline V CDR1 and CDR2: SGHAT, FQNNGV. The V gene end was trimmed by 0 bases and the J gene end by 2 bases; junction bases not matched to a gene: 7. The CDR3 length is 16 residues.

The rearrangement joins TRBV19 to TRBJ2-3, with unresolved D. The CDR3 is made up of 12 amino acids. Germline CDR1 is LNHDA and CDR2 is SQIVND (reference sequence). V was shortened by 7 bases and J by 2 bases, with 7 bases between the two germline ends. The CDR3 nucleotides are TGTGCCAGTAAGGAGAACACAGATACGCAGTATTTT. Residues: CASKENTDTQYF.

This clonotype appeared a few times. The rearrangement joins TRBV5-1 to TRBJ1-6, with unresolved D. The CDR3 is made up of 16 amino acids. V gave up 2 bases and J gave up 9 bases, with 18 bases separating them. Germline V lookup: CDR1 SGHRS, CDR2 YFSETQ. CDR3: CASSFERSGFGSPLHF. CDR3 sequence (DNA): TGCGCCAGCAGCTTCGAGCGTTCGGGGTTCGGTTCACCCCTCCACTTT.

This clonotype was seen more than once but under ten times. The V call is TRBV20-1, the J call TRBJ2-2; 11 bases match TRBD2. V trimming: 2 bases; J trimming: 4 bases; junction bases outside the gene matches: 6. From germline, CDR1 is DFQATT and CDR2 SNEGSKA (reference sequence). This CDR3 comprises 16 residues. The CDR3 sequence is CSARPYSGRVTGELFF. In nucleotides, the CDR3 is TGCAGTGCTAGACCATATAGCGGGAGGGTCACCGGGGAGCTGTTTTTT.

V gene TRBV12-3 or TRBV12-4 combines with J gene TRBJ1-1; unclear D gene. The CDR3 covers 13 residues. Trimming cost V 8 bases and J 11 bases, with 21 bases left between them. The CDR3 here is CASSRDYRLRAFF. The CDR3 DNA reads as TGTGCCAGCTCAAGGGATTACCGCTTAAGGGCTTTCTTT.

This chain links TRBV27 with TRBJ1-5, with 7 bases fitting TRBD1. After removal of 8 bases from V and 5 bases from J, the junction contained 9 bases not matched to a gene. The CDR3 loop spans 14 amino acids. Looked up from germline, CDR1 is MNHEY and CDR2 is SMNVEV (reference sequence). This CDR3 is CASGRGQLDQPQHF. The CDR3 region has the DNA TGTGCCAGCGGCCGGGGACAGCTAGATCAGCCCCAGCATTTT.